This T cell receptor (beta chain) was found in a study of identical twins (dated by TCRdb to 2016 to 2017). For the study in its entirety: To test whether fetal clonotypes persist, this study deep-sequenced TCR alpha and beta repertoires from monozygotic twins, from unrelated adults of various ages, and from cord blood. Replicate twin experiments were performed at different times using different library preparation protocols to rule out contamination. Points the paper makes about the study in general: In monozygotic twins, out-of-frame TCR alpha sharing was systematically underestimated by recombination models, although the models agreed with sharing between unrelated individuals. Compared with coincidental sharing between unrelated individuals, out-of-frame TCR alpha sequences shared between twins had an excess of sequences with low generation probability. Abundant cord blood beta clonotypes carried fewer insertions; young adult naive repertoires showed a weaker similar trend, while memory repertoires showed none. Invariant T cells such as MAIT and iNKT could partly confound zero-insertion analyses, though diverse VJ usage argued against this for most clonotypes. Excess twin sharing in beta out-of-frame sequences was weaker because fewer shared sequences lowered the signal-to-noise ratio. Because the same donors could not be followed over many years, the conclusions relied on cross-sectional statistical analysis.

From a lookup of the germline V gene (reference sequence), CDR1 and CDR2 are LGHDT and YNNKEL. The CDR3 numbers 13 residues from cysteine through phenylalanine. Of the read, only the CDR3 DNA is kept; its 39 bases are in frame from base 1. V lost 1 base and J lost 9 bases; the stretch between them is 10 bases long. Every donor in the study was a healthy Caucasian. Three pairs of female monozygotic twins, all aged about 18 to 29 years, were included in the twin cohort. Positive isolation kits from Invitrogen were used to isolate the CD4+ and CD8+ T cell populations. As to this clonotype: Its antigen is not yet known. No per-base quality is available; no much larger clone lies one base away.

Library generation was performed with 5' RACE. Sequencing used an Illumina HiSeq 2000. Template switching added a universal primer binding site, and the final cDNA carried a unique molecular identifier that allowed TCR cDNA molecules to be counted accurately. Specific primers in the conserved constant-segment region were used to synthesize first-strand cDNA for the TCR alpha and beta chains. To control for contamination, each cDNA library was double barcoded with a SMART-Mk sample barcode plus Illumina barcodes. TruSeq adapter sequences along with Illumina sample barcodes were introduced in two successive PCR steps. The Illumina HiSeq platform was used with custom primers to sequence TCR alpha and beta cDNA libraries. Regarding the original processing steps: MiGEC processed the raw reads to extract unique molecular identifiers, while MiXCR was used to determine the CDR3 positions. Recombination models were inferred per individual with the repgenHMM and IGoR tools using an EM algorithm. Shared clonotypes were analyzed with the tcR package in R, and sharing was normalized by the product of cloneset sizes. Out-of-frame nonproductive sequences were analyzed to study raw recombination free of thymic and clonal selection effects. The raw public data were reprocessed by TCRdb itself: fastp quality trimming at Q25, MiXCR clonotype calling, in-frame beta chains only. All rows with the same CDR3 protein become a single entry with the most common DNA and genes. The V and J calls were determined by TCRdb, not by the authors. In all, the sample holds hundreds of thousands of distinct CDR3 sequences, and approximately 20% of those were seen once. In total, the top ten clones hold 0.48% of the sample.

A further study also used this sample, focusing on yellow fever vaccine responses in identical twins. Per that second paper: The T cell response to vaccination in identical twins was reported by the authors to appear partly convergent and partly personalized. In identical twins, the study followed T cell clones that responded to the vaccine with precision.

Input material: CD4+ T cells sorted from blood. The rearranged segments are TRBV3-1 and TRBJ1-5, with no D gene named confidently. This clonotype originated in a woman between 18 and 30 years old in good health. The DNA sequence is TGTGCCAGCAGCCAAGCACCAAGTCGGCCCCAGCATTTT. This gives the protein CASSQAPSRPQHF.